The clone carrying this T cell receptor (beta chain) came up a few times. What it binds is not known. The donors were in the roughly 120-subject validation cohort; that cohort was separate from the approximately 670-subject first cohort. The data stem from a study of cytomegalovirus exposure and HLA in healthy donors. Study-wide background: In a later analysis, the roughly 120 validation repertoires were reported to have used the same platform as the 600 to 700 first-cohort repertoires. Study-level points and caveats: The study designated over 150 TCR beta chains cytomegalovirus-associated. Cytomegalovirus status, reportedly, was diagnosed with high specificity and sensitivity by the classifier.

The table came from immunoSEQ multiplex PCR; TCRdb's copy has only in-frame clones and leaves some out. The table has 140,000 to 150,000 clones, roughly 90% seen once. This CDR3 is 13 amino acids long. V lost 1 base, J lost 8 bases, and 11 bases lay in between. In germline, CDR1 is MNHNS, CDR2 SASEGT. This TCR was recovered from a man aged 18-30 years in good health and CMV-seropositive. The sequenced sample consisted of PBMCs. The V and J genes are TRBV6-1 and TRBJ1-1; the D is unclear. CDR3 amino acids: CASSEGERTEAFF. The CDR3 DNA reads TGTGCCAGCAGTGAAGGGGAGAGGACCGAAGCTTTCTTT.